The 2 T cell receptor beta chains below all came from one sample that was sequenced in a study of cytomegalovirus exposure and HLA in healthy donors. Amplification used 60 Vbeta primers and 13 Jbeta primers. Produced via immunoSEQ multiplex PCR; TCRdb's table is partial and in-frame only. Among around 100,000 clones listed, 70% to 80% were seen once. Sequencing was carried out using PBMCs. The receptors here all came from a woman in her 40s in good health and CMV-seropositive.

The rearrangement uses TRBV7-8 and TRBJ2-7; 11 nucleotides agree with TRBD1. This CDR3 spans 16 amino acids. Germline lookup yields CDR1 SGHVS and CDR2 FQNEAQ. Trimming at V came to 5 bases and at J to 0 bases, leaving 6 bases not matched to a gene. CDR3 loop: CASSPRTGGVSYEQYF. CDR3 nucleotides: TGTGCCAGCAGCCCCCGGACAGGGGGCGTCTCCTACGAGCAGTACTTC.

V is TRBV5-1 and J is TRBJ1-4; no definite D call. The ends were cut back, 4 bases at V and 6 bases at J, with 10 bases in the middle. CDR3 length: 13 residues. CDR1 is SGHRS, CDR2 YFSETQ, per germline. As DNA, the CDR3 is TGCGCCAGCAGCGGGCCCGGGGATGAAAAACTGTTTTTT. Encoded protein: CASSGPGDEKLFF.